The present T cell receptor (beta chain) was sequenced within a study of blood T cell repertoires in COVID-19. This clone came up once. This CDR3 comprises 20 residues. CDR1 is MDHEN, CDR2 SYDVKM, per germline. V dropped 6 bases and J dropped 2 bases, with 28 bases sitting between them. Source study methods: The authors estimated nucleated cell counts from reference gene primer amplification. Data came from immunoSEQ multiplex PCR; TCRdb stores just in-frame clones and leaves some out. That table gives V, J and clone size, and the DNA gave D and trimming. Among thousands of clones listed, 80% to 85% were seen once.

V and J are TRBV28 and TRBJ2-2; TRBD2 is a possible D gene (5 bases). This TCR derives from a human donor in a cohort sampled during active COVID-19. The sequenced sample was peripheral blood. CDR3 DNA: TGTGCCAGCAGCCCGGACTTTTCGTATAGTACCCCACCAAACACCGGGGAGCTGTTTTTT. Translating gives CASSPDFSYSTPPNTGELFF.